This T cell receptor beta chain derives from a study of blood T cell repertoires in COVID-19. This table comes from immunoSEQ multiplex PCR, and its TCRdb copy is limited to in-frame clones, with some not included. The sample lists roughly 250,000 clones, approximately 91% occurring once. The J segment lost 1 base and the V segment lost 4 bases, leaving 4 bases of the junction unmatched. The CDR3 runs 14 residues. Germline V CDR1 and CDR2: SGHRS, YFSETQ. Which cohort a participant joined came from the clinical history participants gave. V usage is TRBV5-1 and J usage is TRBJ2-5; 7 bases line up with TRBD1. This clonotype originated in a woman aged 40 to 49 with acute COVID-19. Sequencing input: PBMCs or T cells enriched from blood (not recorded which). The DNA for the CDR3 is TGCGCCAGCAGCGACGGACAGGCCCAAGAGACCCAGTACTTC. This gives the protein CASSDGQAQETQYF.